These 28 T cell receptor beta chains share one sample of origin, sequenced in a study of monozygotic twins with inflammatory bowel disease. TCRdb reprocessed the 5' RACE reads and reports one entry per CDR3 protein, with no DNA. Across 310,000 or so distinct CDR3 sequences, the top ten clones capture 2% to 2.5% of the sample. Sequencing was done on a sample of blood. The receptors were gathered from a human donor with ulcerative colitis or Crohn's disease, or a healthy co-twin of an affected twin (not recorded which).

The chain carries TRBV7-2 and TRBJ1-3; TCRdb proposes TRBD1, but this gene call is untestable without DNA. The CDR3 length is 15 residues. Looked up from germline, CDR1 is SGHTA and CDR2 is FQGNSA. The CDR3 sequence: CASSLVGAGGNTIYF. The complete variable domain, with remaining parts taken from reference TRBV7-2 and TRBJ1-3, reads GAGVSQSPSNKVTEKGKDVELRCDPISGHTALYWYRQSLGQGLEFLIYFQGNSAPDKSGLPSDRFSAERTGGSVSTLTIQRTQQEDSAVYLCASSLVGAGGNTIYFGEGSWLTVV.

The chain employs TRBV7-2 and TRBJ2-1; there is no DNA to check the TCRdb D call of TRBD2. CDR1 and CDR2 from the germline V gene are SGHTA and FQGNSA. The CDR3 is made up of 15 amino acids. CDR3 loop: CASSQRGRTYNEQFF.

The chain has TRBV20-1 and TRBJ2-2; TCRdb's D call of TRBD2 is untestable without DNA. Germline CDR1 reads DFQATT; CDR2 reads SNEGSKA (reference sequence). This CDR3 is built from 14 residues. CDR3: CSPSGPVGTGELFF.

V is TRBV7-2 and J is TRBJ2-7; absent DNA, TCRdb's TRBD2 call cannot be checked. The CDR3 extends over 15 amino acids. The germline V gene has CDR1 SGHTA and CDR2 FQGNSA. The CDR3 loop is CASSPRLAGVHEQYF.

The gene calls are TRBV6-2 or TRBV6-3 and TRBJ2-5; the D gene TCRdb calls, TRBD1, cannot be checked with no DNA. This CDR3 contains 13 residues. Germline V gene sequence: CDR1 MNHEY, CDR2 SVGEGT. CDR3 amino acids: CASGKQGRETQYF.

This chain joins TRBV20-1 and TRBJ2-1; as DNA is missing, the TRBD2 call by TCRdb cannot be tested. Germline V gene data show CDR1 as DFQATT and CDR2 as SNEGSKA (reference sequence). This CDR3 is 14 amino acids long. The CDR3 here is CSATTSGIYNEQFF.

The chain couples TRBV18 to TRBJ2-7; TCRdb reports TRBD2, a call that lacks DNA to check it against. Per the germline V gene, CDR1 is KGHSH and CDR2 is LQKENI. The CDR3 has 14 residues. CDR3 region: CASSPATGSYEQYF.

CDR3 residues: CSASSSVGYGVPTEAFF. The rearrangement joins TRBV20-1 to TRBJ1-1; TCRdb calls TRBD1, which cannot be checked without DNA. This CDR3 contains 17 residues. The V gene's germline CDR1 is DFQATT and CDR2 SNEGSKA (reference sequence).

The chain is built from TRBV7-8 and TRBJ2-1; the D call from TCRdb, TRBD2, cannot be confirmed without DNA. The germline gives CDR1 SGHVS, CDR2 FQNEAQ. The CDR3 is 15 residues long. The CDR3 sequence: CASSLAYQREREQFF.

The chain links TRBV6-2 or TRBV6-3 to TRBJ2-1; the D call of TRBD1 rests on TCRdb alone, since no DNA is present to check it. The CDR3 runs to 14 residues. Germline V gene sequence: CDR1 MNHEY, CDR2 SVGEGT. CDR3 residues: CASSYVQTRDRWFF.

The chain recombines TRBV12-3 or TRBV12-4 with TRBJ2-5; checking the TCRdb D call of TRBD1 is not possible without DNA. This CDR3 contains 14 residues. The CDR3 loop reads CASSYRARGETQYF.

This CDR3 reads CASSRGGRETQYF. This chain links TRBV5-6 with TRBJ2-5; TCRdb returns TRBD1, unconfirmable since there is no DNA. The CDR3 totals 13 residues. Looked up from germline, CDR1 is SGHDT and CDR2 is YYEEEE.

The CDR3 sequence: CASSRQGDRSPLHF. The rearrangement links TRBV27 to TRBJ1-6; TCRdb's D call, TRBD1, is unchecked because there is no DNA. In germline, CDR1 is MNHEY, CDR2 SMNVEV (reference sequence). The CDR3 covers 14 residues.

The chain employs TRBV27 and TRBJ1-2. The germline CDR1 and CDR2 sequences are MNHEY and SMNVEV (reference sequence). This CDR3 comprises 14 residues. This chain's CDR3 is CASTTLGGGDGYTF.

This chain joins TRBV27 and TRBJ2-3; TCRdb's assignment of TRBD2 cannot be checked, as there is no DNA. This CDR3 region has 14 residues. The germline V gene encodes CDR1 MNHEY and CDR2 SMNVEV (reference sequence). CDR3 sequence: CASTSSTNTDTQYF.

CDR3 loop: CSATPGQIQETQYF. V and J are TRBV20-1 and TRBJ2-5; the TCRdb D gene call, TRBD1, has no DNA to confirm it. Germline assignment: CDR1 DFQATT and CDR2 SNEGSKA (reference sequence). The CDR3 is 14 residues long.

The V and J genes are TRBV5-8 and TRBJ2-1; there is no DNA to check the TCRdb D call of TRBD2. This CDR3 is 16 amino acids long. Germline V gene sequence: CDR1 SGHTS, CDR2 YDEGEE. The CDR3 sequence: CASSLELGGRGNEQFF.

The genes are TRBV19 and TRBJ2-1; TCRdb's assignment of TRBD2 cannot be checked, as there is no DNA. CDR3 length: 19 residues. The germline V gene encodes CDR1 LNHDA and CDR2 SQIVND (reference sequence). CDR3: CASSPRTSGKPSAYNEQFF.

The rearrangement links TRBV12-3 or TRBV12-4 to TRBJ2-4; TCRdb selects TRBD1, and the lack of DNA leaves this call unchecked. This CDR3 contains 15 residues. This CDR3 reads CASSFYPGEVDIQYF.

The chain is built from TRBV5-1 and TRBJ2-5; as DNA is missing, the TRBD2 call by TCRdb cannot be tested. CDR1 and CDR2 (germline): SGHRS, YFSETQ. The CDR3 is 14 residues long. Here the CDR3 reads CASSLGGAKETQYF.

The chain carries TRBV20-1 and TRBJ2-3; checking the TCRdb D call of TRBD1 is not possible without DNA. There are 13 residues in the CDR3. Germline assignment: CDR1 DFQATT and CDR2 SNEGSKA (reference sequence). The CDR3 reads CSARENRGLPQYF.

This chain connects TRBV7-2 to TRBJ2-4; lacking DNA, the TRBD1 call made by TCRdb goes unchecked. Per the germline V gene, CDR1 is SGHTA and CDR2 is FQGNSA. This CDR3 is built from 16 residues. The CDR3 here is CASSLNRGAAKNIQYF. The full variable domain, rest sourced from reference TRBV7-2 and TRBJ2-4, is GAGVSQSPSNKVTEKGKDVELRCDPISGHTALYWYRQSLGQGLEFLIYFQGNSAPDKSGLPSDRFSAERTGGSVSTLTIQRTQQEDSAVYLCASSLNRGAAKNIQYFGAGTRLSVL.

The J gene is TRBJ1-1, the V gene TRBV18. Germline V CDR1 and CDR2: KGHSH, LQKENI. This CDR3 comprises 17 residues. CDR3 region: CASSLIAGGMKNTEAFF.

The CDR3 sequence is CASSLPRETQYF. The chain links TRBV7-6 to TRBJ2-5. Germline V lookup: CDR1 SGHVS, CDR2 FNYEAQ. The CDR3 totals 12 residues.

The CDR3 loop reads CASSLAGRSHQETQYF. This sequence joins TRBV5-1 and TRBJ2-5; the TRBD2 assignment by TCRdb is unverifiable without DNA. Germline assignment: CDR1 SGHRS and CDR2 YFSETQ. The CDR3 sequence is 16 residues long. Using reference TRBV5-1 and TRBJ2-5 for the parts outside the CDR3, the full variable domain is KAGVTQTPRYLIKTRGQQVTLSCSPISGHRSVSWYQQTPGQGLQFLFEYFSETQRNKGNFPGRFSGRQFSNSRSEMNVSTLELGDSALYLCASSLAGRSHQETQYFGPGTRLLVL.

The chain couples TRBV12-3 or TRBV12-4 to TRBJ1-4; TCRdb indicates TRBD1, and absent DNA this call remains unverified. This CDR3 comprises 15 residues. The CDR3 is CASRAQGSCHEKLFF.

The chain carries TRBV12-3 or TRBV12-4 and TRBJ2-3; TCRdb calls TRBD2, which cannot be checked without DNA. The CDR3 is 15 amino acids. The CDR3 loop is CASKITSGRADTQYF.

The chain uses TRBV10-3 and TRBJ2-7; TCRdb picks TRBD1, but there is no DNA to check that call. This CDR3 has 14 amino acids. CDR1 ENHRY and CDR2 SYGVKD come from the germline V gene. CDR3 region: CAIRRQGADYEQYF.